The present T cell receptor beta chain was sequenced within a study of blood T cell repertoires in COVID-19. For the study at large: In each case, the material was cDNA or gDNA derived from T cells, B-cell-depleted T cells, or PBMCs.

TCRdb's copy holds only in-frame clones and misses some; the assay was immunoSEQ multiplex PCR. Here the sample spans about 36,000 clones, approximately 80% being singletons. The length of the CDR3 is 15 residues. Germline lookup yields CDR1 SGHTA and CDR2 FQGTGA. V was trimmed by 5 bases and J by 5 bases, leaving 16 bases between them. The TCR sequence derives from a human donor in a cohort sampled during active or convalescent COVID-19. The donor label of this sample is uncertain. What was sequenced was peripheral blood. The rearrangement links TRBV7-3 to TRBJ2-1; the D gene is possibly TRBD2 (6 bases). For the CDR3, the DNA is TGTGCCAGCAGCCGTGGCGGGGAAGGAGACAATGAGCAGTTCTTC. Translation gives CASSRGGEGDNEQFF.